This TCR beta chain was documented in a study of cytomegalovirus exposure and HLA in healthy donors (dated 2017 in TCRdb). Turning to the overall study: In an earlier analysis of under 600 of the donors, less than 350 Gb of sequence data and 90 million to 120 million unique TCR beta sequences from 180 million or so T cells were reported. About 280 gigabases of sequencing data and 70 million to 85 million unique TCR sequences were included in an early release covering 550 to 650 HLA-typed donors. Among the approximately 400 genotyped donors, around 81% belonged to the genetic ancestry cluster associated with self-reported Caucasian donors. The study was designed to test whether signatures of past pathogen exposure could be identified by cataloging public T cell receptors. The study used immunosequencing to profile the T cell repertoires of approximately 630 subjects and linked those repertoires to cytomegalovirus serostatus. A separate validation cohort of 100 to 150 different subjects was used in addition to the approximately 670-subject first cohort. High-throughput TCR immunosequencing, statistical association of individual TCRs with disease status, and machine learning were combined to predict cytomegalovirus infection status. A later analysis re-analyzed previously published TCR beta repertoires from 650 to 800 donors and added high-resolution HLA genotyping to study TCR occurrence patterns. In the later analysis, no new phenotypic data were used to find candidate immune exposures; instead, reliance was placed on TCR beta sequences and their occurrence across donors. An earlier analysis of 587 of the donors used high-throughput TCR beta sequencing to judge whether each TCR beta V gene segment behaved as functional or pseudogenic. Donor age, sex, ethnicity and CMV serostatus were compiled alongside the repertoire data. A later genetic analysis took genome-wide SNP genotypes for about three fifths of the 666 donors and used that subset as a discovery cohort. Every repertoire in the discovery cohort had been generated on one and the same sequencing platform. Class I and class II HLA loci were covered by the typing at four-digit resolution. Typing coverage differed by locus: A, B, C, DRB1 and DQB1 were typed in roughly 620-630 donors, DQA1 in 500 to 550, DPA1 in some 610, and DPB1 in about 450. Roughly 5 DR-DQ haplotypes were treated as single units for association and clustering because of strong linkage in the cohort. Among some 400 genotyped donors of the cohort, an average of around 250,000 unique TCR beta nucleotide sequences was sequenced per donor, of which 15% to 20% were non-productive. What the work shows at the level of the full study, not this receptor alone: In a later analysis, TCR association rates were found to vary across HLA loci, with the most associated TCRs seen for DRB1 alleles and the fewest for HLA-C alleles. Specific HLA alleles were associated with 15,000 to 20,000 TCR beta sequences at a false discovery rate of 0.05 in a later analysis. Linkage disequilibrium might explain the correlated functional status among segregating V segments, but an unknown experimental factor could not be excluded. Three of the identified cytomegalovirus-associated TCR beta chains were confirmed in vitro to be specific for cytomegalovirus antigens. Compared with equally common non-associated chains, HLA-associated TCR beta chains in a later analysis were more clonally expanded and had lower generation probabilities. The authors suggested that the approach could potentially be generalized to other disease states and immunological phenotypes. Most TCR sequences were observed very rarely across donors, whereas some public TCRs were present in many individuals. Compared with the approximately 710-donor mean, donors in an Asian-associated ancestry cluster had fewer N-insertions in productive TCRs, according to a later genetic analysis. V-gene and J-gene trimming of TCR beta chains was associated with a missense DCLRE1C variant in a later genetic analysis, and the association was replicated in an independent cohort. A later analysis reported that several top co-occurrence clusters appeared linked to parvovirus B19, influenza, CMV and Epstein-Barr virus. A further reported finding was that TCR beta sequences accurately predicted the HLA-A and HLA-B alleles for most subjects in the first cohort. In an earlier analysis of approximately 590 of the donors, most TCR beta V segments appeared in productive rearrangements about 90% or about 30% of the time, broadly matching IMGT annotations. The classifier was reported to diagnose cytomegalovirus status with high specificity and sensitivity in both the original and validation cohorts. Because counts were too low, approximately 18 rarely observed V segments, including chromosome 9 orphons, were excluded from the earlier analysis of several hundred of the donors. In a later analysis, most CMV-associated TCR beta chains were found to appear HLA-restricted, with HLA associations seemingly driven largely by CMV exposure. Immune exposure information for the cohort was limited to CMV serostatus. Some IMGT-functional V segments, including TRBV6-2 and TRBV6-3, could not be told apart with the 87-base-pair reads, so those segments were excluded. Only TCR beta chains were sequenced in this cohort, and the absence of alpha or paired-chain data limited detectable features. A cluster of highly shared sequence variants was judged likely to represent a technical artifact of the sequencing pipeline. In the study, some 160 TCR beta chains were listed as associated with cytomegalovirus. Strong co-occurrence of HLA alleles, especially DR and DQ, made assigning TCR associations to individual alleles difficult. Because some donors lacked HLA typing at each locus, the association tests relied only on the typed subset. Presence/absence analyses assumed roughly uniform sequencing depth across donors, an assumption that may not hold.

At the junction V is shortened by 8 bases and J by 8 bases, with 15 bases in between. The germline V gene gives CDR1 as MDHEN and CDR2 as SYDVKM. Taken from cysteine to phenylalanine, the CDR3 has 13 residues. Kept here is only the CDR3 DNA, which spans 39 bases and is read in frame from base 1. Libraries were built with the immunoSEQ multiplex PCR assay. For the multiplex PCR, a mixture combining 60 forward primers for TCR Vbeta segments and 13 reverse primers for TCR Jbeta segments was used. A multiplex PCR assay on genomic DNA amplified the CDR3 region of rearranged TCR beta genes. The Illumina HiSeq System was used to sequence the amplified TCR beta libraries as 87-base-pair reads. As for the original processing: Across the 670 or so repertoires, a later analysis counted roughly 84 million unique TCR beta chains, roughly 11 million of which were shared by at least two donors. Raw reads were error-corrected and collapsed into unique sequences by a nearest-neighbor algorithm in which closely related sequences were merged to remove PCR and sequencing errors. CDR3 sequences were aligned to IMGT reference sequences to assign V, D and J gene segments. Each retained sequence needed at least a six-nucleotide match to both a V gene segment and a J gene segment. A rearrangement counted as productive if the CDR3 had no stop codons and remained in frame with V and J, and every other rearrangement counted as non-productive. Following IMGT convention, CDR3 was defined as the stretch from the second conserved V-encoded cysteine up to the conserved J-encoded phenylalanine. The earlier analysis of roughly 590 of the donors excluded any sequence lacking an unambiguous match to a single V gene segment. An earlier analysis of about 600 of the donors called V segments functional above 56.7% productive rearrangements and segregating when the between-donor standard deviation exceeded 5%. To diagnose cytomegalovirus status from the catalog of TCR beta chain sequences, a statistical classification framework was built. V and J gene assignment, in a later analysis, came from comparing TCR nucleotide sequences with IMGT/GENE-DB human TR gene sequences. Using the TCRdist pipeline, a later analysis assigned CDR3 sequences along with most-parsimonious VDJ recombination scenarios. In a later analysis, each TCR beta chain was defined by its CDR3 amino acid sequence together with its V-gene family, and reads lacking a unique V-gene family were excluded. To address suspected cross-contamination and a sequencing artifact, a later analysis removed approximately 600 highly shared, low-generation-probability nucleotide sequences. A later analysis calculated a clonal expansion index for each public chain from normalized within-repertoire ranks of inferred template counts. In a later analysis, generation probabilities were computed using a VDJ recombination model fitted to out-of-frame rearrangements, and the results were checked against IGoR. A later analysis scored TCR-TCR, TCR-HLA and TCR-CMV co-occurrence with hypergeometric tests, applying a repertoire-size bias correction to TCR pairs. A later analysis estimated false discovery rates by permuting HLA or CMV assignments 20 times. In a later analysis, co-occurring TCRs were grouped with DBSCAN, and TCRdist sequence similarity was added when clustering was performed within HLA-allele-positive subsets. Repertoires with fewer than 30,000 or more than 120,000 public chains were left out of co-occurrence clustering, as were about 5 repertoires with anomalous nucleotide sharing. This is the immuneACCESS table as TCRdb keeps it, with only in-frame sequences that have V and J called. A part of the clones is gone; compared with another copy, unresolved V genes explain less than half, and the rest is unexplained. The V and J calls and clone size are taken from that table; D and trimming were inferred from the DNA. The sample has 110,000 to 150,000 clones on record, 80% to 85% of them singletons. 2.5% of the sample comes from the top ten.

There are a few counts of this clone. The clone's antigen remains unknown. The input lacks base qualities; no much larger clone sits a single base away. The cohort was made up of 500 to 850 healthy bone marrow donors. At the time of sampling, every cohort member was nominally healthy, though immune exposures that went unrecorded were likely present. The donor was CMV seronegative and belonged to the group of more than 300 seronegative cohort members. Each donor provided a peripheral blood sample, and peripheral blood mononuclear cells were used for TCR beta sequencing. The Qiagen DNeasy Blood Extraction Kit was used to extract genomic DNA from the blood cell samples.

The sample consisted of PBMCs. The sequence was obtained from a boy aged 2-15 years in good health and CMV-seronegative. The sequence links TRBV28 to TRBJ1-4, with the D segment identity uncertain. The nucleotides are TGTGCCAGCCGGCCCACGGGGAGAGAAAAACTGTTTTTT. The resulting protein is CASRPTGREKLFF.